The clone carrying this T cell receptor beta chain was found once. Data came from immunoSEQ multiplex PCR; TCRdb stores just in-frame clones and leaves some out. The sample holds roughly 93,000 clones, about 88% seen once. This CDR3 comprises 14 residues. CDR1 and CDR2 (germline): SGHRS, YFSETQ. Trimming pared 0 bases from V and 4 bases from J, leaving 9 bases between. This specimen comes from a study of blood T cell repertoires in COVID-19. About the study: Donors in the United States, Italy and Spain gave samples during acute or convalescent COVID-19.

The chain has TRBV5-1 and TRBJ2-3, with D perhaps TRBD1 (6 bases). The sequence was collected from a man aged 50-60 years with acute or convalescent COVID-19. Sequencing was carried out using peripheral blood. The CDR3 DNA is TGCGCCAGCAGCTTGGACAGGGCGCCAGATACGCAGTATTTT. Its translation: CASSLDRAPDTQYF. Based on the CDR3 plus reference TRBV5-1 and TRBJ2-3, the full variable domain is KAGVTQTPRYLIKTRGQQVTLSCSPISGHRSVSWYQQTPGQGLQFLFEYFSETQRNKGNFPGRFSGRQFSNSRSEMNVSTLELGDSALYLCASSLDRAPDTQYFGPGTRLTVL.